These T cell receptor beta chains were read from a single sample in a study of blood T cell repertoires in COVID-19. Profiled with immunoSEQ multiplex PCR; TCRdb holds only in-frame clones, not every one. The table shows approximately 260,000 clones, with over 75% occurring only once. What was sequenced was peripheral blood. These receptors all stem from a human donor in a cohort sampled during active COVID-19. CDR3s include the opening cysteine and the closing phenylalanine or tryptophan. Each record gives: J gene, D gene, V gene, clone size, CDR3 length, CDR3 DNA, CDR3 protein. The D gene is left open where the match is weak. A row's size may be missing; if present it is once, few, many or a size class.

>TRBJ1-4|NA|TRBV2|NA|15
TGTGCCAGCAGTTCCGTGTCCCCGTTTGATGAAAAACTGTTTTTT
CASSSVSPFDEKLFF
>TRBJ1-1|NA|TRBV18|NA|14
TGTGCCAGCTCACCAGGGGGGGGACTCACTGAAGCTTTCTTT
CASSPGGGLTEAFF
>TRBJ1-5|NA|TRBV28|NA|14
TGTGCCAGCAGTCGAGATAATAGCAATCAGCCCCAGCATTTT
CASSRDNSNQPQHF
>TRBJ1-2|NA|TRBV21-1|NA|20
TGTGCCAGCTACGTAGCGGGACAACTGCAGTTCCTTCCGGGAAACTATGGCTACACCTTC
CASYVAGQLQFLPGNYGYTF
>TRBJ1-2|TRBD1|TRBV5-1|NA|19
TGCGCCAGCAGCTTGTTTCCCTCCGGGACAGGGATCGGTAACTATGGCTACACCTTC
CASSLFPSGTGIGNYGYTF
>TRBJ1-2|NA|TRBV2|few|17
TGTGCCAGCAGTCAACAGGGATTGGCGACTGGGGCAGGTGGCTACACCTTC
CASSQQGLATGAGGYTF
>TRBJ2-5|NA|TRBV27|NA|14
TGTGCCAGCAGCCGAAGGGGGGGTCAAGAGACCCAGTACTTC
CASSRRGGQETQYF
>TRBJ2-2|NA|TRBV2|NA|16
TGTGCCAGCAGATTGGAGATTACCATGTCAACCGGGGAGCTGTTTTTT
CASRLEITMSTGELFF
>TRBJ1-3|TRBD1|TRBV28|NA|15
TGTGCCAGCAGTTTACCCAGGGGGGCTGGAAACACCATATATTTT
CASSLPRGAGNTIYF
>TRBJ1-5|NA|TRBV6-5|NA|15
TGTGCCAGCAGTTACGGTGGGCCGGGCGGGCAGCCCCAGCATTTT
CASSYGGPGGQPQHF
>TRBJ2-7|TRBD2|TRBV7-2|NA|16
TGTGCCAGCAGCTCGAGCGGGGGGGCTCCACCAAGCGAGCAGTACTTC
CASSSSGGAPPSEQYF
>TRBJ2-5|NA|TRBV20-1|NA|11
TGCAGTGCCTCCATAGGGGGGACCCAGTACTTC
CSASIGGTQYF
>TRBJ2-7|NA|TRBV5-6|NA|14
TGTGCCAGCAGCCCACTCAGCGGATCCTACGAGCAGTACTTC
CASSPLSGSYEQYF
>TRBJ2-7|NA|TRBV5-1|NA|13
TGCGCCAGCAGCTTGGCTGTCTCCTACGAGCAGTACTTC
CASSLAVSYEQYF
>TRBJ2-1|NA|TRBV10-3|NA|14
TGTGCCATCAGTCCACAGGGTTCTGGGAATGAGCAGTTCTTC
CAISPQGSGNEQFF
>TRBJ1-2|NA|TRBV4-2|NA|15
TGTGCCAGCAGCCAAGGGTCCACTCAGGACTATGGCTACACCTTC
CASSQGSTQDYGYTF
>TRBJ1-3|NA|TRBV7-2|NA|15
TGTGCCAGCAGCTCCAGGACATCTAATGGAAACACCATATATTTT
CASSSRTSNGNTIYF
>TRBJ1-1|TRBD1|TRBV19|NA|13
TGTGCCAGTAGTAGGACAGGGGGCACTGAAGCTTTCTTT
CASSRTGGTEAFF
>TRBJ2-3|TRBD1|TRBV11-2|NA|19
TGTGCCAGCAGCTTAGCGGTTATTAGGGGACAGGGGGCGAAGGATACGCAGTATTTT
CASSLAVIRGQGAKDTQYF
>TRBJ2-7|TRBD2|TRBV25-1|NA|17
TGTGCCAGCAGTGATCCGGGGACTAGCGGGAGTCCCTACGAGCAGTACTTC
CASSDPGTSGSPYEQYF
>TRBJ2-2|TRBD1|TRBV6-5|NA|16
TGTGCCAGCAGTTTCCGGGACAGAGTTTACACCGGGGAGCTGTTTTTT
CASSFRDRVYTGELFF
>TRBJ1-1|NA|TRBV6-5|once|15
TGTGCCAGCAGGGAGGACAGATCCTTGAACACTGAAGCTTTCTTT
CASREDRSLNTEAFF
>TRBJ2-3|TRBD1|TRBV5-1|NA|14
TGCGCCAGCAGCCTAACACCAGGGGGCGATACGCAGTATTTT
CASSLTPGGDTQYF
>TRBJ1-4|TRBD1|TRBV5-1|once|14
TGCGCCAGCAGGGCGGACAGGGGAAGTGAAAAACTGTTTTTT
CASRADRGSEKLFF
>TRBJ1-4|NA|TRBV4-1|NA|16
TGCGCCAGCAGCCGGTATAGACAGGCCTCTAATGAAAAACTGTTTTTT
CASSRYRQASNEKLFF
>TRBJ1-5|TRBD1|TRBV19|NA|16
TGTGCCAGTAGTATAGAGGGCAGGGGGAGCAATCAGCCCCAGCATTTT
CASSIEGRGSNQPQHF
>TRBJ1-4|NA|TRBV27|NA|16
TGTGCCAGCAGAAAGGAGGGGAGTGCAACTAATGAAAAACTGTTTTTT
CASRKEGSATNEKLFF
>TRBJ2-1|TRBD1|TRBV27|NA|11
TGTGCCAGCGGGACAGGCATTGAGCAGTTCTTC
CASGTGIEQFF
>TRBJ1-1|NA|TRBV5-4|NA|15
TGTGCCAGCAGCTTGGCTCAGTGGGGGGACACTGAAGCTTTCTTT
CASSLAQWGDTEAFF
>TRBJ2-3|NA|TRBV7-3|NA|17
TGTGCCAGCAGCCCCGATACGGGACTTCGGGGGACAGATACGCAGTATTTT
CASSPDTGLRGTDTQYF
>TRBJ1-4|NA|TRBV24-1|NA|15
TGTGCCACCAGTGATCGGGGCGGGGGCAATGAAAAACTGTTTTTT
CATSDRGGGNEKLFF
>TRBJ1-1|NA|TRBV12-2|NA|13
TGTGCAAGGGAGGACAGGGCAGACACTGAAGCTTTCTTT
CAREDRADTEAFF
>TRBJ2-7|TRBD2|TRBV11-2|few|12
TGTGCCGTACTAGCGGGGGGTTACGAGCAGTACTTC
CAVLAGGYEQYF
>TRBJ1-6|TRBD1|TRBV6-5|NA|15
TGTGCCAGCAGACCGCCGGGACAGGGAGATTCACCCCTCCACTTT
CASRPPGQGDSPLHF
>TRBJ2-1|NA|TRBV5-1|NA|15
TGCGCCAGCAGCTTTGAAGTTAGCAAATACAATGAGCAGTTCTTC
CASSFEVSKYNEQFF
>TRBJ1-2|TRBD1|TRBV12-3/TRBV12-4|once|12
TGTGCCAGCAGTTTTCCAGGGGGTGGCTACACCTTC
CASSFPGGGYTF
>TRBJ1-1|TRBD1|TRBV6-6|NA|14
TGTGCCAGCAACCGGGACAGGGGAGGGACTGAAGCTTTCTTT
CASNRDRGGTEAFF
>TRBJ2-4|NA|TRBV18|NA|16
TGTGCCAGCTCACCAGGCCCAGAAAGAGCCAAAAACATTCAGTACTTC
CASSPGPERAKNIQYF
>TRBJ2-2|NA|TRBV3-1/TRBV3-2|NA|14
TGTGCCAGCAGCCAAGTCATGAACACCGGGGAGCTGTTTTTT
CASSQVMNTGELFF
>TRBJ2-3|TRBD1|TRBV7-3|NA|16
TGTGCCAGCAGGGTAACAGGGGGCGCAGGAGCAGATACGCAGTATTTT
CASRVTGGAGADTQYF
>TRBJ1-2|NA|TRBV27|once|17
TGTGCCAGCAGTTTAAGGAGCCCAGGGGAAGAGGTCTATGGCTACACCTTC
CASSLRSPGEEVYGYTF
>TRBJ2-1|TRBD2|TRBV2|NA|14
TGTGCCAGCAACCCGGGACTAGCGGTAAATGAGCAGTTCTTC
CASNPGLAVNEQFF
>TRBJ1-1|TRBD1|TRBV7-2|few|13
TGTGCCAGCAGTTACAACCAGGGGGCAGTTGCTTTCTTT
CASSYNQGAVAFF
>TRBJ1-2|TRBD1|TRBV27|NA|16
TGTGCCAGCACGCGTTGGACAGGGACCTTTCTTTATGGCTACACCTTC
CASTRWTGTFLYGYTF
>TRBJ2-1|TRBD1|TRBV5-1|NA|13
TGCGCCAGCAGCTTGGGGACAGGACAGGGGCAGTTCTTC
CASSLGTGQGQFF
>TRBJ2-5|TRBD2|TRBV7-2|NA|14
TGTGCCAGCAGCTCCGGGGGGTGGGCGGAGACCCAGTACTTC
CASSSGGWAETQYF
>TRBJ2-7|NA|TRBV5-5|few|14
TGTGCCAGCAGCTTGTCGGTGTTGACCTACGAGCAGTACTTC
CASSLSVLTYEQYF
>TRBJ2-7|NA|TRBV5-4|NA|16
TGTGCCAGCAGCTTGGGTCGGGGGGCGGTTAACTACGAGCAGTACTTC
CASSLGRGAVNYEQYF
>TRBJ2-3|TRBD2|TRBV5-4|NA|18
TGTGCCAGCAGCTTGGGAGGACTAGCCGCGGGAGGCCTAGATACGCAGTATTTT
CASSLGGLAAGGLDTQYF
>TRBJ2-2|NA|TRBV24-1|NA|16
TGTGCCACCAGTGAGGACGATTGGGGGCACACCGGGGAGCTGTTTTTT
CATSEDDWGHTGELFF
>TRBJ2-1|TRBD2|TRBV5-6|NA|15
TGTGCCAGCAGCTTCTGGACTAGCGGGGGGCCACAGCAGTTCTTC
CASSFWTSGGPQQFF
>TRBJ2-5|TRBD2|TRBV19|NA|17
TGTGCCAGTAGTTCTCCGGCGTTAGCGGGAATCAAAGAGACCCAGTACTTC
CASSSPALAGIKETQYF
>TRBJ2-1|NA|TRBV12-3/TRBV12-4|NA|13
TGTGCCAGCAGCGACAGTACCTACAATGAGCAGTTCTTC
CASSDSTYNEQFF
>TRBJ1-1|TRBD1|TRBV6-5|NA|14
TGTGCCAGCAGGCCCGGGACAGGGGGTGGTGAAGCTTTCTTT
CASRPGTGGGEAFF
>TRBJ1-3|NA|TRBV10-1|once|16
TGCGCCAGCACGCAGGGAAGCGAATACTCTGGAAACACCATATATTTT
CASTQGSEYSGNTIYF
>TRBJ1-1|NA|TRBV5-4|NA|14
TGTGCCAGCACCAACCCTACAGCCAACACTGAAGCTTTCTTT
CASTNPTANTEAFF
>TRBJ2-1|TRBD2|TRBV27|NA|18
TGTGCCAGCAGTCCCACCCATAGCGGGGGGGTTGCTTACAATGAGCAGTTCTTC
CASSPTHSGGVAYNEQFF
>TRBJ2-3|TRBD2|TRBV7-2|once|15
TGTGCCAGCAGCGCCCTAGCGGGGGGGTCTAATACGCAGTATTTT
CASSALAGGSNTQYF